The 19 T cell receptor beta chains below were found in one sample sequenced in a study of PD-L1 blockade in urothelial cancer. As for time point: peripheral blood 6 weeks after treatment start. The table came from immunoSEQ multiplex PCR; TCRdb's copy has only in-frame clones and leaves some out. The profile shows about 43,000 clones, under 90% of them singletons. The source material was PBMCs, sampled around atezolizumab (anti-PD-L1) treatment. The receptors were sampled from a man aged 55 to 70 with urothelial cancer.

J is TRBJ1-2 and V is TRBV27; 9 bases line up with TRBD1. The CDR3 extends over 14 amino acids. Germline V lookup: CDR1 MNHEY, CDR2 SMNVEV (reference sequence). Trimming took 4 bases from V and 4 from J; bases not matched to a gene: 4. The CDR3 protein is CASSYRGPLYGYTF. DNA for the CDR3: TGTGCCAGCAGTTACAGGGGGCCCCTCTATGGCTACACCTTC.

The V and J genes are TRBV7-8 and TRBJ2-7, with 9 nucleotides matching TRBD1. Germline CDR1 is SGHVS and CDR2 is FQNEAQ. This CDR3 is built from 15 residues. With 3 bases clipped from V and 4 bases from J, the junction kept 7 bases outside the gene matches. In DNA, the CDR3 is TGTGCCAGCAGCTTCCCCGGGACAGGGAGTTACGAGCAGTACTTC. Its protein is CASSFPGTGSYEQYF. Full variable domain (rest looked up from reference TRBV7-8 and TRBJ2-7): GAGVSQSPRYKVAKRGQDVALRCDPISGHVSLFWYQQALGQGPEFLTYFQNEAQLDKSGLPSDRFFAERPEGSVSTLKIQRTQQEDSAVYLCASSFPGTGSYEQYFGPGTRLTVT.

The genes are TRBV30 and TRBJ2-2; 9 bases are a match to TRBD2. CDR3 length: 17 amino acids. Per the germline V gene, CDR1 is GTSNPN and CDR2 is SVGIG (reference sequence). The J segment lost 4 bases and the V segment lost 1 base, leaving 10 bases of the junction unmatched. As DNA, the CDR3 is TGTGCCTGGAGTGCCCGACTAGCGGTTACTCTCACCGGGGAGCTGTTTTTT. Protein sequence: CAWSARLAVTLTGELFF.

This chain links TRBV6-8 with TRBJ2-7; D may be TRBD1 (5 bases). This CDR3 is 13 amino acids long. Germline V gene sequence: CDR1 MNHGY, CDR2 SAAAGT. In DNA form, the CDR3 reads TGTTCTTGCAGGCACAGGACGGCATACGAGCAGTACTTC. Translation: CSCRHRTAYEQYF.

This chain links TRBV6-5 with TRBJ1-1; D gene uncertain. Per the germline V gene, CDR1 is MNHEY and CDR2 is SVGAGI. The CDR3 loop spans 15 amino acids. Trimming removed 1 base at V and 4 bases at J, with 13 bases between. CDR3 coding DNA: TGTGCCAGCAGTTACTGGGGAGTGCGGGCCACTGAAGCTTTCTTT. Its protein product is CASSYWGVRATEAFF.

V is TRBV10-3 and J is TRBJ2-7; a weak D match, TRBD2 (6 bases). Germline assignment: CDR1 ENHRY and CDR2 SYGVKD. The germline V and J ends were trimmed by 10 bases and 7 bases, with 17 bases remaining between them. CDR3 length equals 12 residues. CDR3 sequence reads: CATQNPGGEQYF. The CDR3 region has the DNA TGTGCCACGCAGAACCCCGGGGGAGAGCAGTACTTC.

The rearrangement links TRBV9 to TRBJ2-7; 10 nucleotides agree with TRBD2. Germline loops: CDR1 SGDLS, CDR2 YYNGEE. V lost 4 bases and J lost 5; bases outside the gene matches: 9. The CDR3 length is 15 residues. CDR3 protein: CASSISGGGPNEQYF. The CDR3, as DNA: TGTGCCAGCAGCATCAGCGGGGGGGGCCCCAACGAGCAGTACTTC.

The chain employs TRBV29-1 and TRBJ2-3; 16 bases line up with TRBD2. Trimming removed 6 bases from V and 3 bases from J; junction bases left unmatched: 3. Germline CDR1 is SQVTM and CDR2 is ANQGSEA. This CDR3 region has 15 residues. CDR3 in amino acids: CSVGTSGGGTDTQYF. The DNA of the CDR3 is TGCAGCGTCGGGACTAGCGGGGGGGGTACAGATACGCAGTATTTT.

The gene calls are TRBV11-2 and TRBJ2-1; maybe TRBD2 (6 bases). V lost 4 bases, J lost 4 bases, and 11 bases lay in between. The CDR3 has 14 residues. Germline V gives CDR1 SGHAT, CDR2 FQNNGV. CDR3 loop: CASSSGTSYNEQFF. DNA of the CDR3: TGTGCCAGCAGCTCCGGGACTTCTTACAATGAGCAGTTCTTC.

The V call is TRBV29-1, the J call TRBJ1-2; TRBD1 matches 10 bases. The germline CDR1 and CDR2 sequences are SQVTM and ANQGSEA. The V segment lost 0 bases and the J segment 7 bases; nucleotides outside the gene matches: 5. The CDR3 consists of 14 residues. In DNA, the CDR3 is TGCAGCGTTGAAGACGCCGGACAGGGGGGTGGCTACACCTTC. Its translation: CSVEDAGQGGGYTF.

The rearrangement uses TRBV9 and TRBJ1-1; 9 nucleotides align to TRBD1. Trimming removed 3 bases from V and 1 base from J; junction bases left unmatched: 4. The CDR3 extends over 15 amino acids. Per germline, CDR1 SGDLS and CDR2 YYNGEE. The CDR3 DNA sequence: TGTGCCAGCAGCGCAAGGACAGGGGCGAACACTGAAGCTTTCTTT. Translated, it gives CASSARTGANTEAFF.

The rearrangement uses TRBV2 and TRBJ2-4; 8 bases are shared with TRBD2. Germline V lookup: CDR1 SNHLY, CDR2 FYNNEI. The V and J ends lost 3 bases and 8 bases, in that order; junction bases with no gene match: 3. CDR3 length: 13 amino acids. CDR3 DNA sequence: TGTGCCAGCAGTGAGGTCGGGGGGGACATTCAGTACTTC. It translates to CASSEVGGDIQYF.

The chain is built from TRBV2 and TRBJ1-4; no clear D. The CDR3 totals 13 residues. The V gene's germline CDR1 is SNHLY and CDR2 FYNNEI. V was trimmed by 10 bases and J by 4 bases, leaving 13 bases between them. The CDR3 nucleotides read TGTGCCACCAACCGGGGAATTAATGAAAAACTGTTTTTT. Encoded protein: CATNRGINEKLFF.

The CDR3 sequence is CASSLSRDSSYEQYF. CDR3 nucleotides: TGTGCCAGCAGCCTGTCCCGGGACAGCTCCTACGAGCAGTACTTC. The chain joins TRBV7-9 to TRBJ2-7; 7 nucleotides line up with TRBD1. The CDR3 sequence is 15 residues long. Losses at the gene ends were 5 bases for V and 0 bases for J; bases not matched to a gene: 7. The germline V gene has CDR1 SEHNR and CDR2 FQNEAQ (reference sequence).

This clone was observed once. V usage is TRBV2 and J usage is TRBJ1-4, with TRBD1 matching over 12 bases. V gave up 6 bases and J gave up 4 bases; unmatched junction bases: 6. The CDR3 sequence is 16 residues long. Germline V gene sequence: CDR1 SNHLY, CDR2 FYNNEI. The CDR3 reads CASRGTGGASNEKLFF. Here the CDR3 DNA reads TGTGCCAGCAGAGGGACAGGGGGCGCGAGTAATGAAAAACTGTTTTTT.

This chain links TRBV5-4 with TRBJ2-3, with a weak D call TRBD1 (5 bases). The CDR3 is 14 residues long. Germline CDR1 SGHNT, CDR2 YYREEE (reference sequence). V shed 0 bases and J shed 6 bases, with 11 bases lying between them. The DNA of the CDR3 is TGTGCCAGCAGCTTGGAAGGGGATGGGGATACGCAGTATTTT. Its protein product is CASSLEGDGDTQYF.

This clone appeared a single time. The rearrangement joins TRBV11-2 to TRBJ1-6; D is unresolved. V was clipped by 5 bases and J by 0 bases, with 14 bases between them. Germline V lookup: CDR1 SGHAT, CDR2 FQNNGV. The CDR3 has 17 residues. The CDR3 coding sequence is TGTGCCAGCAGCCCTGGGTTGGGGAGCTCCTATAATTCACCCCTCCACTTT. Amino acids: CASSPGLGSSYNSPLHF.

The sample holds one count of this clone. V and J are TRBV15 and TRBJ2-1, with 7 nucleotides matching TRBD1. The CDR3 is 13 residues long. Germline values: CDR1 LNHNV, CDR2 YYDKDF (reference sequence). The ends lost 3 bases at V and 7 bases at J; junction bases unmatched: 3. The CDR3 sequence is CATSSAGGNEQFF. CDR3 nucleotide sequence: TGTGCCACCAGCAGCGCAGGGGGAAATGAGCAGTTCTTC.

The rearrangement links TRBV6-1 to TRBJ2-4; D is uncertain. CDR1 and CDR2 from the germline V gene are MNHNS and SASEGT. The CDR3 has 13 amino acids. The V end lost 1 base, the J end lost 7 bases, and 8 bases lay between the germline ends. The CDR3, as DNA: TGTGCCAGCAGTGAAGGCCCCGGGAACATTCAGTACTTC. It specifies CASSEGPGNIQYF.